The text below deals with one TCR beta chain. This sample is part of a study of shared clonotypes between healthy human individuals. Clones were sequenced by immunoSEQ multiplex PCR, and TCRdb holds only the in-frame ones, with some missing. The profile covers about half a million clones, with roughly 80% appearing a single time and 10% to 15% taken by the ten largest. All the donors were Caucasian adults who lived in Nashville, Tennessee. The V gene's germline CDR1 is SNHLY and CDR2 FYNNEI. V lost 6 bases to trimming and J lost 7 bases, with 10 bases between them. This CDR3 has 12 amino acids. This sequence originates from a woman between 40 and 55 years old in good health. Some clones in this sample may be carry-over from other donors' samples. The sequencing input was PBMCs. This chain joins TRBV2 and TRBJ2-1; D call uncertain. CDR3 amino acids: CASSQTYNEQFF. The CDR3 coding sequence is TGTGCCAGCAGCCAGACTTATAATGAGCAGTTCTTC.